The 10 T cell receptor beta chains below come from one sample, sequenced in a study of blood T cell repertoires in COVID-19. Using immunoSEQ multiplex PCR, the repertoire was profiled, and TCRdb retains in-frame clones only, with some absent. The data contain hundreds of thousands of clones, roughly 90% of them seen just once; the ten biggest clones take up more than 5%. What was sequenced was PBMCs or T cells enriched from blood (not recorded which). The source is a woman aged 25 to 39 with acute COVID-19.

This chain links TRBV19 with TRBJ2-3; the match to TRBD2 covers 7 bases. The length of the CDR3 is 15 residues. The V gene end was trimmed by 1 base and the J gene end by 2 bases; junction bases not matched to a gene: 3. Germline V gene lookup returns CDR1 LNHDA and CDR2 SQIVND (reference sequence). As DNA, the CDR3 is TGTGCCAGTAGTATAGTCGGGGGGTTCACAGATACGCAGTATTTT. Its translation: CASSIVGGFTDTQYF.

The chain employs TRBV19 and TRBJ1-1, with D possibly being TRBD1 (5 bases). This CDR3 has 14 amino acids. Germline CDR1 and CDR2: LNHDA and SQIVND (reference sequence). V was pared by 10 bases and J by 4 bases, with 19 bases between. This CDR3 reads CATDGGRDGTEAFF. CDR3 DNA sequence: TGTGCCACCGACGGGGGGAGAGACGGCACTGAAGCTTTCTTT.

The rearrangement uses TRBV24-1 and TRBJ2-1, with 7 nucleotides matching TRBD1. The junction had 10 bases not matched to a gene; V was cut back by 6 bases and J by 6 bases. Germline assignment: CDR1 KGHDR and CDR2 SFDVKD. The CDR3 runs 15 residues. CDR3 region: CATSPAGGPTNEQFF. CDR3 bases: TGTGCCACCAGTCCGGCAGGGGGACCCACCAATGAGCAGTTCTTC.

The chain uses TRBV27 and TRBJ1-4; 8 bases map to TRBD1. This CDR3 has 14 residues. Germline trimming cut 5 bases from V and 8 bases from J; bases unmatched to any gene: 7. Germline V lookup: CDR1 MNHEY, CDR2 SMNVEV (reference sequence). The CDR3 loop reads CASSADRAREKLFF. The CDR3, as DNA: TGTGCCAGCAGTGCGGACAGGGCACGGGAAAAACTGTTTTTT.

The table lists this clone with a few counts. J is TRBJ1-5 and V is TRBV11-2, with TRBD1 matching 7 bases. CDR3 length equals 14 residues. CDR1 is SGHAT and CDR2 is FQNNGV in the germline V gene. The trim removed 5 bases at V and 4 bases at J, leaving 5 bases unmatched. CDR3 residues: CASSLRGINQPQHF. The CDR3 coding sequence is TGTGCCAGCAGCCTCAGGGGGATTAATCAGCCCCAGCATTTT.

There are a few counts of this clone. V is TRBV19 and J is TRBJ1-2, with D tentatively TRBD1 (6 bases). The germline gives CDR1 LNHDA, CDR2 SQIVND (reference sequence). There are 14 residues in the CDR3. Trimming removed 5 bases from V and 4 bases from J, with 14 bases in between. CDR3 DNA: TGTGCCAGTAGTCAAGAGACAGGCTCCTATGGCTACACCTTC. This gives the protein CASSQETGSYGYTF.

The genes are TRBV7-2 and TRBJ2-5, with D possibly being TRBD2 (7 bases). The CDR3 contains 17 residues. Germline values: CDR1 SGHTA, CDR2 FQGNSA. The V end lost 5 bases, the J end lost 2 bases, and 21 bases lay between the germline ends. The CDR3 nucleotides read TGTGCCAGCAGCGAACGAATAGGGGGGGGGCAGCAAGAGACCCAGTACTTC. Translation gives CASSERIGGGQQETQYF.

V and J are TRBV11-1 and TRBJ2-4, with 7 positions matching TRBD2. With V trimmed by 5 bases and J by 0 bases, 4 bases remained unmatched. The CDR3 is 15 amino acids. Germline V CDR1 and CDR2: SGHAT, FQDESV (reference sequence). In DNA, the CDR3 is TGTGCCAGCAGCCGCAGGGAGGGAGCCAAAAACATTCAGTACTTC. Translation gives CASSRREGAKNIQYF.

The rearrangement joins TRBV7-9 to TRBJ1-4; D remains ambiguous. The germline gives CDR1 SEHNR, CDR2 FQNEAQ (reference sequence). V shed 1 base and J shed 8 bases, with 8 bases lying between them. The CDR3 is 13 amino acids. CDR3 nucleotide sequence: TGTGCCAGCAGCTTAGTCGAGGAGGAAAAACTGTTTTTT. This codes for CASSLVEEEKLFF.

J is TRBJ1-2 and V is TRBV4-1; D perhaps matches TRBD1 (6 bases). Germline assignment: CDR1 MGHRA and CDR2 YSYEKL. The CDR3 is 14 amino acids. The ends were cut back, 3 bases at V and 6 bases at J, with 14 bases in the middle. CDR3 nucleotides: TGCGCCAGCAGCCATACAGGGTTCGGCGATGGCTACACCTTC. Its translation is CASSHTGFGDGYTF.